Below, 17 T cell receptor beta chains from the same sample are listed, as sequenced in a study of PD-L1 blockade in urothelial cancer. Time point specified: pretreatment peripheral blood. Measured with immunoSEQ multiplex PCR; TCRdb has only the in-frame clones, and not every one. There are some 45,000 clones in the sample; 70% to 90% occur only once, and 20% to 25% lies in the top ten. This material consisted of PBMCs, taken around atezolizumab (anti-PD-L1) treatment. Source of these receptors: a donor aged 40 or older with urothelial cancer.

The CDR3 bases are TGTGCCAGCAGCGGATTACAGGTCCCCGGGGAGCTGTTTTTT. Residues: CASSGLQVPGELFF. This sequence joins TRBV5-6 and TRBJ2-2; TRBD1 is a possible D gene (5 bases). Germline V gene data show CDR1 as SGHDT and CDR2 as YYEEEE. Trimming cost V 4 bases and J 6 bases, with 13 bases left between them. This CDR3 contains 14 residues.

The CDR3 bases are TGTGCCAGCAGCCCCGACTCAGGGGCTACTGAAGCTTTCTTT. It encodes CASSPDSGATEAFF. This chain connects TRBV7-2 to TRBJ1-1; D is perhaps TRBD1 (6 bases). The CDR3 runs to 14 residues. The V and J ends lost 5 bases and 5 bases respectively, with 15 bases between them. Germline CDR1 SGHTA, CDR2 FQGNSA. Drawing the rest from reference TRBV7-2 and TRBJ1-1, the complete variable domain is GAGVSQSPSNKVTEKGKDVELRCDPISGHTALYWYRQSLGQGLEFLIYFQGNSAPDKSGLPSDRFSAERTGGSVSTLTIQRTQQEDSAVYLCASSPDSGATEAFFGQGTRLTVV.

A remark on this clone: A junction boundary mismatches the germline segment, possibly from a read error. The rearrangement uses TRBV19 and TRBJ2-7; the match to TRBD2 covers 12 bases. CDR1 and CDR2 (germline): LNHDA, SQIVND (reference sequence). CDR3 length: 14 residues. This chain's CDR3 is CASSIGTSGYEQYF. The CDR3 nucleotides read TGTGCCAGTAGCATAGGGACTAGCGGGTACGAGCAGTACTTC.

This rearrangement joins TRBV19 to TRBJ1-4; 10 nucleotides align to TRBD1. Germline V gene lookup returns CDR1 LNHDA and CDR2 SQIVND (reference sequence). CDR3 length: 14 residues. V lost 4 bases and J lost 5; bases outside the gene matches: 1. The CDR3 DNA follows: TGTGCCAGTAGTAGGGACAGGGGAAATGAAAAACTGTTTTTT. Translation: CASSRDRGNEKLFF.

V usage is TRBV27 and J usage is TRBJ1-1; 9 nucleotides align to TRBD1. The CDR3 sequence is 13 residues long. Germline V lookup: CDR1 MNHEY, CDR2 SMNVEV (reference sequence). Trimming cost V 6 bases and J 12 bases; bases outside gene matches: 11. The CDR3 DNA sequence: TGTGCCAGCAGAAAAACAGGGGGCGAAGGACCTTTCTTT. This sequence encodes CASRKTGGEGPFF.

V gene TRBV5-5 combines with J gene TRBJ2-3; D might be TRBD1 (5 bases). CDR1 SGHKS and CDR2 YYEKEE come from the germline V gene (reference sequence). The V end was cut by 4 bases, the J end by 2 bases, with 8 bases between. The CDR3 has 13 amino acids. CDR3: CASSPRDTDTQYF. CDR3 nucleotides: TGTGCCAGCAGCCCCAGGGACACAGATACGCAGTATTTT. Full variable domain (missing parts from reference TRBV5-5 and TRBJ2-3): DAGVTQSPTHLIKTRGQQVTLRCSPISGHKSVSWYQQVLGQGPQFIFQYYEKEERGRGNFPDRFSARQFPNYSSELNVNALLLGDSALYLCASSPRDTDTQYFGPGTRLTVL.

This clone was recorded once. The gene calls are TRBV4-3 and TRBJ2-2, with a tentative D call TRBD2 (5 bases). The V gene lost 4 bases and the J gene lost 6 bases, with 9 bases spanning the gap. The CDR3 consists of 13 residues. Germline V CDR1 and CDR2: LGHNA, YSLEER. The CDR3 protein is CASSPEVPGELFF. In DNA, the CDR3 is TGCGCCAGCAGCCCGGAGGTGCCCGGGGAGCTGTTTTTT.

This chain connects TRBV7-2 to TRBJ2-3; D possibly corresponds to TRBD2 (5 bases). Germline CDR1 is SGHTA and CDR2 is FQGNSA. CDR3 length equals 13 residues. Trimming took 3 bases from V and 4 from J, leaving 8 bases between them. The CDR3 sequence: CASSLRRSDTQYF. The CDR3 nucleotides are TGTGCCAGCAGCTTGAGGAGGTCAGATACGCAGTATTTT.

J is TRBJ1-1 and V is TRBV28; possibly TRBD1 for D (5 bases). V dropped 6 bases and J dropped 2 bases, with 13 bases sitting between them. Germline V gene sequence: CDR1 MDHEN, CDR2 SYDVKM. The CDR3 runs 14 residues. CDR3 region: CASSDTGGNTEAFF. DNA for the CDR3: TGTGCCAGCAGCGACACCGGGGGAAACACTGAAGCTTTCTTT.

This chain uses TRBV4-1 with TRBJ1-2, with TRBD1 identical over 7 bases. The germline CDR1 and CDR2 sequences are MGHRA and YSYEKL. Losses at the gene ends were 0 bases for V and 3 bases for J; bases not matched to a gene: 4. CDR3 length: 15 residues. The chain's CDR3 is CASSQEQGLDYGYTF. CDR3 coding DNA: TGCGCCAGCAGCCAAGAACAGGGGCTCGACTATGGCTACACCTTC.

The rearrangement uses TRBV7-9 and TRBJ2-1; 10 bases align to TRBD2. CDR3 length equals 17 residues. With V trimmed by 4 bases and J by 2 bases, 8 bases remained unmatched. Per germline, CDR1 SEHNR and CDR2 FQNEAQ (reference sequence). CDR3 coding DNA: TGTGCCAGCAGCTCAGAGGCTAGCGGGGGACCCTACAATGAGCAGTTCTTC. Translated, it gives CASSSEASGGPYNEQFF.

V gene TRBV10-2 combines with J gene TRBJ1-5; D ambiguous. The CDR3 is 14 amino acids. With 8 bases removed from V and 3 bases from J, the gap between germline ends came to 14 bases. Germline V gene lookup returns CDR1 WSHSY and CDR2 SAAADI. The CDR3 loop reads CASSWGVNNQPQHF. CDR3 nucleotide sequence: TGCGCCAGCTCGTGGGGAGTTAACAATCAGCCCCAGCATTTT.

The V gene is TRBV18, the J gene TRBJ2-3; 8 bases match TRBD2. J lost 0 bases, V lost 3 bases, and 5 bases had no gene match. The CDR3 totals 16 residues. CDR1 and CDR2 from the germline V gene are KGHSH and LQKENI. This chain's CDR3 is CASSPTSGASTDTQYF. Written as DNA, the CDR3 is TGTGCCAGCTCACCTACTAGCGGTGCTAGCACAGATACGCAGTATTTT.

The chain employs TRBV5-5 and TRBJ2-3, with D perhaps matching TRBD2 (6 bases). The CDR3 is made up of 16 amino acids. The V end lost 4 bases, the J end lost 6 bases, and 21 bases lay between the germline ends. CDR1 is SGHKS, CDR2 YYEKEE, per germline (reference sequence). This CDR3 reads CASSNPGTRHRDTQYF. Here the CDR3 DNA reads TGTGCCAGCAGCAACCCCGGGACTCGCCACCGTGATACGCAGTATTTT.

This rearrangement joins TRBV9 to TRBJ2-1; 11 bases fit TRBD2. Germline V gene data show CDR1 as SGDLS and CDR2 as YYNGEE. The junction had 4 bases not matched to a gene; V was cut back by 2 bases and J by 3 bases. This CDR3 region has 16 residues. The CDR3 DNA reads TGTGCCAGCAGCGTGGGGACTAGCGGAGGCTACAATGAGCAGTTCTTC. Protein product: CASSVGTSGGYNEQFF.

Comments on this clone: The junction and the germline gene differ at one end; a read error may be behind it. J is TRBJ2-1 and V is TRBV7-7; D possibly corresponds to TRBD1 (8 bases). The CDR3 covers 14 residues. Germline loops: CDR1 SSHAT, CDR2 FNYEAQ (reference sequence). The CDR3 loop reads CASSPQNRGGEQFF. The CDR3 DNA is TGTGCTAGCAGCCCCCAGAACAGGGGGGGTGAGCAGTTCTTC.

V gene TRBV28 combines with J gene TRBJ2-7; tentatively, D is TRBD2 (6 bases). This CDR3 comprises 15 residues. CDR1 MDHEN and CDR2 SYDVKM come from the germline V gene. V lost 5 bases and J lost 4, with 18 bases in between. CDR3 region: CASSPPGRAGYEQYF. The CDR3 bases are TGTGCCAGCAGTCCTCCCGGCAGGGCGGGGTACGAGCAGTACTTC.